A selection of T cell receptor beta chains follows, all from one sample in a study of blood T cells in healthy people across ages. TCRdb independently ran MiXCR on the 5' RACE reads; one entry per CDR3 protein. The table records approximately 880,000 distinct CDR3 sequences, 48% of them present only once. The sample taken for sequencing was blood. Receptor source: a young man in good health. CDR3s include the opening cysteine and the closing phenylalanine or tryptophan. A D gene is named only where the DNA matches it firmly. Clone size is not always given. Where it is, it says once, few, many or a class for expanded clones.

v_gene: TRBV28; d_gene: NA; j_gene: TRBJ2-3; abundance: few; CDR3nt: TGTGCCAGCAATGGCTTCACAGATACGCAGTATTTT; CDR3aa: CASNGFTDTQYF
v_gene: TRBV6-6; d_gene: TRBD1; j_gene: TRBJ2-7; abundance: NA; CDR3nt: TGTGCCAGCAGTTATCAGGGACAGGGGATCCACGAGCAGTACTTC; CDR3aa: CASSYQGQGIHEQYF
v_gene: TRBV18; d_gene: NA; j_gene: TRBJ2-7; abundance: NA; CDR3nt: TGTGCCAGCTCAATTGGACAGAACTACGAGCAGTACTTC; CDR3aa: CASSIGQNYEQYF
v_gene: TRBV7-3; d_gene: TRBD2; j_gene: TRBJ2-1; abundance: NA; CDR3nt: TGTGCCAGCAGCACGACAGGGACTAGCGCTTGGCAGTTCTTC; CDR3aa: CASSTTGTSAWQFF
v_gene: TRBV4-3; d_gene: NA; j_gene: TRBJ2-6; abundance: few; CDR3nt: TGCGCCAGCAGCCAAGTCCCCTCTAGAGTCCTGACTTTC; CDR3aa: CASSQVPSRVLTF
v_gene: TRBV6-1; d_gene: NA; j_gene: TRBJ1-1; abundance: NA; CDR3nt: TGTGCCAGCAGTAAAGAGGGGCCGAACACTGAAGCTTTCTTT; CDR3aa: CASSKEGPNTEAFF
v_gene: TRBV4-1; d_gene: TRBD1; j_gene: TRBJ1-6; abundance: NA; CDR3nt: TGCGCCAGCAGCCAAGAGACAGGGCTGAATTCACCCCTCCACTTT; CDR3aa: CASSQETGLNSPLHF
v_gene: TRBV12-3/TRBV12-4; d_gene: NA; j_gene: TRBJ1-6; abundance: NA; CDR3nt: TGTGCCAGCAGTTTGGGGGTCTCCTATAATTCACCCCTCCACTTT; CDR3aa: CASSLGVSYNSPLHF
v_gene: TRBV25-1; d_gene: NA; j_gene: TRBJ1-3; abundance: NA; CDR3nt: TGTGCCAGCAGTGAGTCAGGGGCTATTGGAAACACCATATATTTT; CDR3aa: CASSESGAIGNTIYF
v_gene: TRBV10-3; d_gene: NA; j_gene: TRBJ2-1; abundance: NA; CDR3nt: TGTGCCATCACCTCGACTACTAGTCCCCGGGGCTACAATGAGCAGTTCTTC; CDR3aa: CAITSTTSPRGYNEQFF
v_gene: TRBV3-1; d_gene: NA; j_gene: TRBJ2-7; abundance: once; CDR3nt: TGTGCCAGCAGCCAAGATACGGGGCGGGACGAGCAGTACTTC; CDR3aa: CASSQDTGRDEQYF
v_gene: TRBV6-1; d_gene: TRBD1; j_gene: TRBJ1-1; abundance: NA; CDR3nt: TGTGCCAGCAGTCGACCTTGGTCGGTCGGGACAGCGAACACTGAAGCTTTCTTT; CDR3aa: CASSRPWSVGTANTEAFF
v_gene: TRBV7-9; d_gene: NA; j_gene: TRBJ1-2; abundance: NA; CDR3nt: TGTGCCGGCTCCACCCGGGGCTATGGCTACACCTTC; CDR3aa: CAGSTRGYGYTF
v_gene: TRBV6-5; d_gene: NA; j_gene: TRBJ1-1; abundance: NA; CDR3nt: TGTGCCAGCAGCATCACCCTCAGGGGAATGAACACTGAAGCTTTCTTT; CDR3aa: CASSITLRGMNTEAFF
v_gene: TRBV29-1; d_gene: NA; j_gene: TRBJ2-3; abundance: NA; CDR3nt: TGCAGCGTTGGGGACGGGGCAAGCGCAGATACGCAGTATTTT; CDR3aa: CSVGDGASADTQYF
v_gene: TRBV11-2; d_gene: NA; j_gene: TRBJ1-4; abundance: once; CDR3nt: TGTGCCAGCAGCTTAGGCCCAGGGAATAATGAAAAACTGTTTTTT; CDR3aa: CASSLGPGNNEKLFF
v_gene: TRBV20-1; d_gene: NA; j_gene: TRBJ2-1; abundance: NA; CDR3nt: TGCAGTGGTCTGGGGGAGCGGACCTACAATGAGCAGTTCTTC; CDR3aa: CSGLGERTYNEQFF
v_gene: TRBV5-1; d_gene: NA; j_gene: TRBJ2-3; abundance: NA; CDR3nt: TGCGCCCGCAGCTATTTCTCGAGCGGGGACAACACAGATACGCAGTATTTT; CDR3aa: CARSYFSSGDNTDTQYF
v_gene: TRBV12-3/TRBV12-4; d_gene: NA; j_gene: TRBJ1-6; abundance: NA; CDR3nt: TGTGCCAGCAATATAGGGGGACGGAACTTACCCCTCCACTTT; CDR3aa: CASNIGGRNLPLHF
v_gene: TRBV5-1; d_gene: TRBD1; j_gene: TRBJ2-1; abundance: once; CDR3nt: TGCGCCAGCAGCCCGGTGGACAGGGCGGCGTCCTACAATGAGCAGTTCTTC; CDR3aa: CASSPVDRAASYNEQFF
v_gene: TRBV3-1; d_gene: TRBD2; j_gene: TRBJ2-2; abundance: NA; CDR3nt: TGTGCCAGCAGCCGCCTAAAGGGGACTAGCGGGAGCACCGGGGAGCTGTTTTTT; CDR3aa: CASSRLKGTSGSTGELFF
v_gene: TRBV15; d_gene: NA; j_gene: TRBJ2-7; abundance: NA; CDR3nt: TGTGCCACCAGCAGAGGAGGGCAAGGGACCTACGAGCAGTACTTC; CDR3aa: CATSRGGQGTYEQYF
v_gene: TRBV28; d_gene: TRBD1; j_gene: TRBJ1-2; abundance: NA; CDR3nt: TGTGCTAGCAGTTTTACAGGGGGCCTAGGGTATGGCTACACCTTC; CDR3aa: CASSFTGGLGYGYTF